These T cell receptor beta chains were read from a single sample in a study of blood T cell repertoires in COVID-19. Sequencing was performed with immunoSEQ multiplex PCR; in TCRdb, only in-frame clones are kept and a portion is missing. The sample yields around 220,000 clones, approximately 90% seen once. The sample taken for sequencing was peripheral blood. Source of these receptors: a woman in her 50s with COVID-19, enrolled during active disease. CDR3s include the opening cysteine and the closing phenylalanine or tryptophan.

V gene	CDR3 length	CDR3 protein
TRBV7-3	19	CASSLMKIGGSSSTDTQYF
TRBV19	16	CASSPNGLHVLNIQYF
TRBV27	20	CASSFPTGLAGKEGTDTQYF
TRBV30	14	CAWKGDPNTGELFF
TRBV7-6	17	CASSRWSLAGGQETQYF
TRBV27	15	CASSPLGGGTYEQFF
TRBV24-1	14	CATSDLPGGAGYTF
TRBV6-6	13	CASSYSYTSEAFF
TRBV6-2/TRBV6-3	18	CASSGSSEEGPSWYEQFF
TRBV7-2	13	CASSLGFDGGYTF
TRBV30	14	CAWSSPGTPYGYTF
TRBV19	12	CASTDRASGYTF
TRBV3-1/TRBV3-2	13	CASSQVLLNEQFF
TRBV28	17	CASSLGHTSANTGELFF
TRBV14	13	CASSQDLIREAFF
TRBV10-1	12	CATWTGETEAFF
TRBV5-4	19	CASSRSPGLAGAGTGELFF
TRBV6-5	13	CASTLSSNTEAFF
TRBV9	16	CASSVAIDRGREPLHF
TRBV3-1/TRBV3-2	15	CASSQDSWSGETQYF
TRBV5-6	15	CASSFWTGKSYEQYF
TRBV4-1	17	CASRPTSGGADTGELFF
TRBV2	15	CASSEWGQGIGEQYF